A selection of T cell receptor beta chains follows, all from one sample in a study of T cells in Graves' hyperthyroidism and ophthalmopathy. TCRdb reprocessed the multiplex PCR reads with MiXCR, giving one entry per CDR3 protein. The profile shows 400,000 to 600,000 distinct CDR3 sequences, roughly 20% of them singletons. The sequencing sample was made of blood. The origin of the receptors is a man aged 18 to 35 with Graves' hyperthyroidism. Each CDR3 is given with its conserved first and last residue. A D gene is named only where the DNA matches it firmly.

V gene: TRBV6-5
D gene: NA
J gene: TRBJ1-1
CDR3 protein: CASIARNTEAFF

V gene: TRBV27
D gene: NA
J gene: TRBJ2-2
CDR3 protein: CASSLWATTGELFF

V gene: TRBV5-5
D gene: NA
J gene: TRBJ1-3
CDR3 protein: CASSSWVSGNTIYF

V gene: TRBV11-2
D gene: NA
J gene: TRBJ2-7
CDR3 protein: CASSLDRNGEQYF

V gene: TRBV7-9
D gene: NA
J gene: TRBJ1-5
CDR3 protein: CASSLDRHSNQPQHF

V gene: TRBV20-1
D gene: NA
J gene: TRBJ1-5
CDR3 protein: CSATGRDQPQHF

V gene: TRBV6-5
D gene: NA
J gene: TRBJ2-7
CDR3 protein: CASSYTGALSTYEQYF

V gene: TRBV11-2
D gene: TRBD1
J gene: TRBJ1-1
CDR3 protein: CASSPHPDRGTEAFF

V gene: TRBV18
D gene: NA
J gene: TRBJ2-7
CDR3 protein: CASSPRVGEQYF

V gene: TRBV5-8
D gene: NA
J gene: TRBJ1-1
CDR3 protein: CASSRFDRNTEAFF

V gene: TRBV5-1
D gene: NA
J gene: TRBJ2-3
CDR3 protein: CASSLLGGAEEAQYF

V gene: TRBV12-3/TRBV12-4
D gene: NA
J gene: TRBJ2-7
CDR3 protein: CASSPRTLVAYEQYF

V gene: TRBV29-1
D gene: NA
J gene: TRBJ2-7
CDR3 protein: CSVGQASEQYF

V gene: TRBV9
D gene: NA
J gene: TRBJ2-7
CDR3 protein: CASSASLLSEQYF

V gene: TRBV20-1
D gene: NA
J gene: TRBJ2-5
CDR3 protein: CSARDLGGTWETQYF

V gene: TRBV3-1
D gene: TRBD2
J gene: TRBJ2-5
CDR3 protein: CASSQEGTSGKETQYF

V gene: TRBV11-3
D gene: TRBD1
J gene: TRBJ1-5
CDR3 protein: CASSLVHLGDRGGRNQPQHF

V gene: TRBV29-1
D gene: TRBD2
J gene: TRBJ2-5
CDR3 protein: CTGGAEETQYF

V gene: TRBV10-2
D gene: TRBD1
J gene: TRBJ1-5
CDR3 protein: CASSDNLRTGGNQPQHF

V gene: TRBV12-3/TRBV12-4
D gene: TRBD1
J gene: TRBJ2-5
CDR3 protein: CASSQGTGETQYF

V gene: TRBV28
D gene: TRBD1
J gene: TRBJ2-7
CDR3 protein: CASSTRGQGAYEQYF

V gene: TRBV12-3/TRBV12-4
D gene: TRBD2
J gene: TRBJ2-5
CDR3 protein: CASSFPRTSADQETQYF

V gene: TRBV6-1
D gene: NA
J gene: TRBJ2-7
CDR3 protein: CASSEVKGSAVKQYF

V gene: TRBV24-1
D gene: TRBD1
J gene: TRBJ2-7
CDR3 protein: CATSDLQKGQSYEQYF

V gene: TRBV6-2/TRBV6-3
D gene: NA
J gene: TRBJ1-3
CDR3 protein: CASSPALAGNTIYF

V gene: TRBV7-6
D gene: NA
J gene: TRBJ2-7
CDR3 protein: CASSLESEFSYEQYF

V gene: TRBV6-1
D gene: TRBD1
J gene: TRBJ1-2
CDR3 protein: CASSEHWQGASIDGYTF

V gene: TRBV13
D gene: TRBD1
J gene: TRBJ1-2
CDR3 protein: CASSFRQGSTYGYTF

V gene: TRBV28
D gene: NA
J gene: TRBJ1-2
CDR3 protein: CASSSPQGQGGYTF

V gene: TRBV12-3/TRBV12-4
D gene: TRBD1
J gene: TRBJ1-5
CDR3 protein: CASSYRDRGQPQHF

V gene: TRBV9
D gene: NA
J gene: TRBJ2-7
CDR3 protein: CASSGQGIGYEQYF

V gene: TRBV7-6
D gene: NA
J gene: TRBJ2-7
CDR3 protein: CASSPSWGPYEQYF

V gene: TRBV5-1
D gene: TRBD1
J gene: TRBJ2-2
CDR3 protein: CASSFFRGTGELFF

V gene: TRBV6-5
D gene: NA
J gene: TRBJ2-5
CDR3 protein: CASKMTASQETQYF

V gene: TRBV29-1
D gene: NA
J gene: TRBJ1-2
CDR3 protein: CSADLKEGRGGYTF

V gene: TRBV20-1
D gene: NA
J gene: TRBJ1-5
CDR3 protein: CSARTYRDSNQPQHF

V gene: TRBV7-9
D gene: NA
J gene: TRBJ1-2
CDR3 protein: CASSAPHDGYGYTF

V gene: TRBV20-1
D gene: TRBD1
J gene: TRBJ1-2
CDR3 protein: CSGLGTGFYGYTF

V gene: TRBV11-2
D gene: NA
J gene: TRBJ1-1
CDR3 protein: CACSLDRHWTEAFF

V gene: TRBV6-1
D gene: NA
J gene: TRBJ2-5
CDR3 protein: CASSEIPLAETQYF

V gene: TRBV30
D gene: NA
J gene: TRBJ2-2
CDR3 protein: CAWSVLANTGELFF

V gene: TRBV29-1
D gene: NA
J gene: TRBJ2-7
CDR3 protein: CSVPRGGNEQYF

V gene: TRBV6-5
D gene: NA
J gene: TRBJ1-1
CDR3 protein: CASSYSRHRNTEAFF

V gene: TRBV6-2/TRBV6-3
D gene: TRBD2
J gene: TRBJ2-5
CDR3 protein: CASSYSGGAVETQYF

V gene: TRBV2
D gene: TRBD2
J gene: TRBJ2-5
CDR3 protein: CASSGGGGPPETQYF

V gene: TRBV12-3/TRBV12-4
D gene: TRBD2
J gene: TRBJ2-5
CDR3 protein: CASSFLSGAQETQYF

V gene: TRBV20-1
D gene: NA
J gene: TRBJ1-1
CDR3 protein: CSASRTANTEAFF

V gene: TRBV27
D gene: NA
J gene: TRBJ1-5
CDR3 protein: CASSGVGNQPQHF

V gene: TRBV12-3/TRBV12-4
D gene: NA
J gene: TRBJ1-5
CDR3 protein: CASRAAGNSNQPQHF

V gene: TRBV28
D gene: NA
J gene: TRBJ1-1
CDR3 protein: CASSLTARHEAFF

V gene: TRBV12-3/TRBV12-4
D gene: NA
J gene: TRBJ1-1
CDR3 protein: CASTRWGEGEAFF

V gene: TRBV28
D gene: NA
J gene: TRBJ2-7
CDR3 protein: CASQGGIPYEQYF

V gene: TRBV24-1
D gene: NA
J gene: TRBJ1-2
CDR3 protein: CATSDLQGSGYTF